The 16 T cell receptor beta chains listed next were all sequenced from one sample in a study of OX40 agonist ivuxolimab in advanced cancers. To prepare the library, the immunoSEQ multiplex PCR assay was applied. TCRdb carries this immuneACCESS record with in-frame sequences only. Its versions omit some clonotypes, under half of them owing to an unresolved V gene in the studies checked, with the rest unexplained. In this sample the table shows about 75,000 clones, 87% of which occur a single time. The ten largest clones add up to 1.3% of the sample. The sequencing here drew on CD4+ or CD8+ T cells sorted from blood, taken in a trial of the OX40 agonist ivuxolimab. All receptors come from an adult with an advanced solid tumor such as melanoma, head and neck, liver or kidney cancer.

This chain uses TRBV5-1 with TRBJ2-1; TRBD2 matches 10 bases. V lost 0 bases, J lost 10 bases, and 16 bases stayed unmatched. CDR1 is SGHRS and CDR2 is YFSETQ in the germline V gene. This CDR3 has 18 residues. This CDR3 is CASSLVVGAGGPKKEQFF. CDR3 bases: TGCGCCAGCAGCTTGGTAGTAGGAGCGGGGGGGCCCAAAAAGGAGCAGTTCTTC.

The rearrangement links TRBV30 to TRBJ2-5, with a weak D call TRBD2 (5 bases). V lost 0 bases and J 5 bases, leaving 22 bases between the germline ends. The CDR3 totals 17 residues. The germline gives CDR1 GTSNPN, CDR2 SVGIG (reference sequence). CDR3 loop: CAWSVRERSRNWETQYF. Here the CDR3 DNA reads TGTGCCTGGAGTGTGAGGGAAAGGTCGAGAAATTGGGAGACCCAGTACTTC.

This clone has a handful of counts. This chain joins TRBV19 and TRBJ1-4; no clear D gene. The CDR3 length is 13 residues. Trimming took 4 bases from V and 8 from J, leaving 11 bases between them. Germline values: CDR1 LNHDA, CDR2 SQIVND (reference sequence). CDR3 region: CASSSRKGEKLFF. The CDR3 DNA reads as TGTGCCAGTAGTAGCCGGAAAGGGGAAAAACTGTTTTTT.

This clone was picked up one time. This chain joins TRBV5-5 and TRBJ2-2; D possibly uses TRBD1 or TRBD2 (6 bases each). V was clipped by 0 bases and J by 6 bases, with 12 bases between them. The germline V gene has CDR1 SGHKS and CDR2 YYEKEE (reference sequence). The CDR3 sequence is 15 residues long. CDR3 protein: CASSLVGGRAGELFF. DNA for the CDR3: TGTGCCAGCAGCTTGGTGGGGGGCAGGGCCGGGGAGCTGTTTTTT.

The chain has TRBV28 and TRBJ1-1; no firm D call. V lost 6 bases and J 2 bases, leaving 10 bases between the germline ends. The CDR3 consists of 13 residues. Germline CDR1 is MDHEN and CDR2 is SYDVKM. The CDR3 spells CASSRNLNTEAFF. The CDR3 DNA follows: TGTGCCAGCAGCAGGAACTTAAACACTGAAGCTTTCTTT.

The chain couples TRBV4-1 to TRBJ2-7, with D perhaps being TRBD1 or TRBD2 (6 bases each). The V gene lost 4 bases and the J gene lost 6 bases, with 16 bases spanning the gap. Germline-derived CDR1 and CDR2 are MGHRA and YSYEKL. The CDR3 is made up of 14 amino acids. This chain's CDR3 is CASSPEGGGSEQYF. The CDR3 coding sequence is TGCGCCAGCAGCCCAGAGGGGGGTGGCTCCGAGCAGTACTTC.

The chain joins TRBV5-1 to TRBJ1-1; 8 bases agree with TRBD1. The ends lost 0 bases at V and 7 bases at J; junction bases unmatched: 5. CDR1 SGHRS and CDR2 YFSETQ come from the germline V gene. CDR3 length equals 14 residues. The CDR3 loop reads CASSLAQGAGEAFF. The CDR3 region has the DNA TGCGCCAGCAGCTTGGCTCAGGGGGCCGGTGAAGCTTTCTTT.

The CDR3 reads CADLGWTMSTGELFF. The CDR3 bases are TGTGCAGACCTCGGGTGGACGATGAGCACCGGGGAGCTGTTTTTT. The J gene is TRBJ2-2, the V gene TRBV5-8; no reliable D call. The CDR3 has 15 residues. Germline V gene sequence: CDR1 SGHTS, CDR2 YDEGEE. The variable domain in full, completed from reference TRBV5-8 and TRBJ2-2, reads EAGVTQSPTHLIKTRGQQATLRCSPISGHTSVYWYQQALGLGLQFLLWYDEGEERNRGNFPPRFSGRQFPNYSSELNVNALELEDSALYLCADLGWTMSTGELFFGEGSRLTVL.

CDR3 loop: CASSATGTGFGYTF. The CDR3 DNA sequence: TGTGCCAGCAGCGCCACCGGGACAGGGTTTGGCTACACCTTC. The chain recombines TRBV6-4 with TRBJ1-2; 9 bases map to TRBD1. The V segment lost 6 bases and the J segment 7 bases; nucleotides outside the gene matches: 9. Germline V CDR1 and CDR2: MRHNA, SNTAGT. CDR3 length: 14 amino acids.

The rearrangement uses TRBV5-1 and TRBJ2-5; 7 bases map to TRBD2. CDR1 and CDR2 from the germline V gene are SGHRS and YFSETQ. The CDR3 is 14 amino acids. After removal of 1 base from V and 2 bases from J, the junction contained 2 bases not matched to a gene. In nucleotides, the CDR3 is TGCGCCAGCAGCTTGCGGGAGGAACAAGAGACCCAGTACTTC. It encodes CASSLREEQETQYF.

In this sample, this clone turned up once. The V call is TRBV4-3, the J call TRBJ1-2, with D uncertain. Trimming shortened V by 5 bases and J by 6 bases, and 22 bases separated the two germline ends. CDR1 is LGHNA and CDR2 is YSLEER in the germline V gene. This CDR3 region has 16 residues. CDR3 loop: CASSVLEGRRRHGYTF. As DNA, the CDR3 is TGCGCCAGCAGCGTCCTCGAAGGACGTCGAAGACATGGCTACACCTTC.

The chain couples TRBV27 to TRBJ2-7; D may be TRBD2 (6 bases). The V gene lost 8 bases and the J gene lost 4 bases, with 21 bases spanning the gap. Germline V gene data show CDR1 as MNHEY and CDR2 as SMNVEV (reference sequence). This CDR3 is 15 amino acids long. The CDR3 protein is CASAPEGGVGYEQYF. The CDR3 DNA reads TGTGCCAGCGCCCCAGAGGGCGGGGTGGGGTACGAGCAGTACTTC.

The chain is built from TRBV28 and TRBJ1-1, with no clear D. Germline-derived CDR1 and CDR2 are MDHEN and SYDVKM. The CDR3 totals 13 residues. V lost 2 bases, J lost 5 bases, and 9 bases lay in between. The CDR3 loop is CASSLGRKTEAFF. The CDR3 region has the DNA TGTGCCAGCAGTTTAGGCCGGAAAACTGAAGCTTTCTTT.

CDR3 loop: CATVRYGYTF. In DNA, the CDR3 is TGTGCCACCGTTAGGTATGGCTACACCTTC. This chain links TRBV28 with TRBJ1-2; D remains unclear. The CDR3 loop spans 10 amino acids. V was pared by 10 bases and J by 5 bases, with 8 bases between. Looked up from germline, CDR1 is MDHEN and CDR2 is SYDVKM.

The chain combines TRBV11-2 with TRBJ1-1; TRBD1 matches at 7 bases. The J segment lost 2 bases and the V segment lost 6 bases, leaving 6 bases of the junction unmatched. This CDR3 spans 14 amino acids. Germline V gene lookup returns CDR1 SGHAT and CDR2 FQNNGV. The CDR3 protein is CASRIGGGNTEAFF. CDR3 sequence (DNA): TGTGCCAGCAGAATTGGAGGGGGCAACACTGAAGCTTTCTTT.

This clone was counted once. CDR3 region: CASSVTSGRYQETQYF. As DNA, the CDR3 is TGTGCCAGCAGCGTAACTAGCGGGAGGTACCAAGAGACCCAGTACTTC. V gene TRBV9 combines with J gene TRBJ2-5, with 12 nucleotides matching TRBD2. The CDR3 length is 16 residues. V was pared by 1 base and J by 0 bases, with 1 base of the junction left unmatched. Germline CDR1 is SGDLS and CDR2 is YYNGEE.